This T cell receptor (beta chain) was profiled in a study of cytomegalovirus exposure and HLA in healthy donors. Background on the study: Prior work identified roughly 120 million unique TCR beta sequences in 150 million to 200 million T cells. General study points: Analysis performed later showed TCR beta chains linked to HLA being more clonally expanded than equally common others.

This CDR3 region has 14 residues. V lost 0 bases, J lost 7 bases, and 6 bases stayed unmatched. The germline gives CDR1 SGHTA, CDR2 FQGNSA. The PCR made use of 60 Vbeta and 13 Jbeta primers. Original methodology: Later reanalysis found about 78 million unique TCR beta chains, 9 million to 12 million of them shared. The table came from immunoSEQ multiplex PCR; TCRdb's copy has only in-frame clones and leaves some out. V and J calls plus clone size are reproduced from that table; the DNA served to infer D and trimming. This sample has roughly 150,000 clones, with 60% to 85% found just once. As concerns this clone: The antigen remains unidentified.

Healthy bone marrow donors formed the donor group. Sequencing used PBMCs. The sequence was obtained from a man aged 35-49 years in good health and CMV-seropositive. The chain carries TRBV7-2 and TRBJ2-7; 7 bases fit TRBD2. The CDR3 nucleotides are TGTGCCAGCAGCTTAGCTGGCGGGAGTGGAGAGCAGTACTTC. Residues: CASSLAGGSGEQYF.